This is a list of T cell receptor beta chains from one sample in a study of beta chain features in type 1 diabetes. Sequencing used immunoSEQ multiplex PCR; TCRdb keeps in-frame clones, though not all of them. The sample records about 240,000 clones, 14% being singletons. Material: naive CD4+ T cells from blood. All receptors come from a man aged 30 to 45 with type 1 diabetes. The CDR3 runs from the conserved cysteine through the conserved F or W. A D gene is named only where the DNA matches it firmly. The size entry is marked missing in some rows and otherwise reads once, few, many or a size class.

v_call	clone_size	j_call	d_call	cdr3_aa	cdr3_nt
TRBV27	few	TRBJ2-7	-	CASGEFREEQYF	TGTGCCAGCGGCGAATTTCGGGAGGAGCAGTACTTC
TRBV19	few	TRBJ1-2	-	CASTDQAGFNYGYTF	TGTGCCAGTACTGACCAAGCCGGGTTTAACTATGGCTACACCTTC
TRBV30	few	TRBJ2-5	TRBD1	CAWRPTGVGTQYF	TGTGCCTGGAGACCCACAGGGGTGGGGACCCAGTACTTC
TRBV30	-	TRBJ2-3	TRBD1	CAWSFGQAQDTQYF	TGTGCCTGGAGTTTTGGACAGGCCCAAGATACGCAGTATTTT
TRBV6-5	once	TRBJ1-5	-	CASSRGQRANQPQHF	TGTGCCAGCAGCAGGGGCCAGAGAGCTAATCAGCCCCAGCATTTT
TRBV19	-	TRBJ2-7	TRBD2	CASSKSGSSYEQYF	TGTGCCAGTAGTAAGAGCGGGAGCTCCTACGAGCAGTACTTC
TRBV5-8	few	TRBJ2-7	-	CASSYPSGVEQYF	TGTGCCAGCTCCTACCCGTCCGGGGTCGAGCAGTACTTC
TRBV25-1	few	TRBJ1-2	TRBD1	CASSEWGQNYGYTF	TGTGCCAGCAGTGAATGGGGACAGAACTATGGCTACACCTTC
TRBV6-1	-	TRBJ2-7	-	CASTSIGGYEQYF	TGTGCCAGCACCTCAATCGGGGGCTACGAGCAGTACTTC
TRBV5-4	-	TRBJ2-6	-	CASSTASGGRTGANVLTF	TGTGCCAGCAGTACTGCTTCCGGGGGACGGACAGGGGCCAACGTCCTGACTTTC
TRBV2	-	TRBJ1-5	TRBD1	CASSDKTGGSQPQHF	TGTGCCAGCAGTGATAAGACAGGGGGAAGTCAGCCCCAGCATTTT
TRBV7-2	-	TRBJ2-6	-	CASSIQGSWANVLTF	TGTGCCAGCAGCATTCAGGGATCTTGGGCCAACGTCCTGACTTTC
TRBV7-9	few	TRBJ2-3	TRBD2	CASSLGLLAGASTDTQYF	TGTGCCAGCAGCTTAGGACTCCTAGCGGGGGCCAGCACAGATACGCAGTATTTT
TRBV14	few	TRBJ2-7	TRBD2	CASSPGLAVYEQYF	TGTGCCAGCAGCCCGGGACTAGCAGTATACGAGCAGTACTTC
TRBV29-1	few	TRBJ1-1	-	CSVDRGLNTEAFF	TGCAGCGTTGACAGGGGTCTGAACACTGAAGCTTTCTTT
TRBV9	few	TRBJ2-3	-	CASSVSADTQYF	TGTGCCAGCAGCGTATCTGCAGATACGCAGTATTTT
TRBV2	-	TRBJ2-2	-	CASRTGTQNTGELFF	TGTGCCAGCAGGACCGGGACACAGAACACCGGGGAGCTGTTTTTT
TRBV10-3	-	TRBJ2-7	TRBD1	CAISERTGSYEQYF	TGTGCCATCAGTGAACGGACAGGGTCCTACGAGCAGTACTTC
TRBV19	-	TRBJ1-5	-	CASSHGGGFTNQPQHF	TGTGCCAGTAGTCACGGCGGGGGATTCACCAATCAGCCCCAGCATTTT
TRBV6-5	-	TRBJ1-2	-	CASSSRVTNYGYTF	TGTGCCAGCAGTTCCAGGGTGACTAACTATGGCTACACCTTC
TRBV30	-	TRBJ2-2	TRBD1	CAGGQGRYTGELFF	TGTGCCGGGGGACAGGGGAGATACACCGGGGAGCTGTTTTTT
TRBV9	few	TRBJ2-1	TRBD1	CASTGTGGNEQFF	TGTGCCAGCACCGGGACAGGGGGAAATGAGCAGTTCTTC
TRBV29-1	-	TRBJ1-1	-	CSVLRGPNTEAFF	TGCAGCGTACTCCGCGGGCCGAACACTGAAGCTTTCTTT
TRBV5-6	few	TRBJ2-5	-	CASSLAGGETQYF	TGTGCCAGCAGCTTGGCGGGTGGCGAGACCCAGTACTTC
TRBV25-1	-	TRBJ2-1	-	CASGLKRSTHEQFF	TGTGCCAGCGGGCTCAAACGGTCAACACATGAGCAGTTCTTC
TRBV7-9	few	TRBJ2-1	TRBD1	CASSLGQGPNEQFF	TGTGCCAGCAGCTTGGGACAGGGCCCCAATGAGCAGTTCTTC
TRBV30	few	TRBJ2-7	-	CAWSPGERYEQYF	TGTGCCTGGAGTCCGGGGGAGAGGTACGAGCAGTACTTC
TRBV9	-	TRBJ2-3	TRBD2	CASTSGDRTDTQYF	TGTGCCAGCACCAGCGGGGACCGCACAGATACGCAGTATTTT
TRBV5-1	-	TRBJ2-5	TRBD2	CASSFRAGEETQYF	TGCGCCAGCAGCTTCAGAGCGGGAGAAGAGACCCAGTACTTC
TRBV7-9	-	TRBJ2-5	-	CASSPQGIQETQYF	TGTGCCAGCAGCCCACAGGGTATCCAAGAGACCCAGTACTTC
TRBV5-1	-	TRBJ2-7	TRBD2	CASSVQAGGTYEQYF	TGCGCCAGCAGCGTACAAGCGGGAGGGACCTACGAGCAGTACTTC
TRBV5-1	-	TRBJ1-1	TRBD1	CASSSQGADTEAFF	TGCGCCAGCAGCTCACAGGGGGCGGACACTGAAGCTTTCTTT
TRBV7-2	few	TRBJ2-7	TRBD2	CASSLRGGTNYEQYF	TGTGCCAGCAGCTTACGAGGCGGGACTAACTACGAGCAGTACTTC
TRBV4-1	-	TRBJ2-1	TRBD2	CASSSGLAGGVRYNEQFF	TGCGCCAGCAGCTCGGGACTAGCGGGGGGCGTCCGCTACAATGAGCAGTTCTTC
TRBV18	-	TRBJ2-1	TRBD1	CASSRDRTYNEQFF	TGTGCCAGCTCCAGGGACAGGACCTACAATGAGCAGTTCTTC
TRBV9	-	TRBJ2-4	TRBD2	CASSLASGGFKNIQYF	TGTGCCAGCAGCCTAGCTAGCGGGGGGTTCAAAAACATTCAGTACTTC
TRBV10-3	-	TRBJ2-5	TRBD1	CAIRGQQETQYF	TGTGCCATCAGGGGACAGCAAGAGACCCAGTACTTC
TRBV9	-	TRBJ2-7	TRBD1	CASSEQGQPTEQYF	TGTGCCAGCAGCGAACAGGGACAGCCTACCGAGCAGTACTTC
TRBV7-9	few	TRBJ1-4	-	CASSPEGERKLFF	TGTGCCAGCAGCCCAGAGGGGGAACGAAAACTGTTTTTT
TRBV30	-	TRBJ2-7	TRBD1	CAYRQGMSYEQYF	TGTGCCTATAGACAGGGGATGTCCTACGAGCAGTACTTC
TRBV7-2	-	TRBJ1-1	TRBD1	CASSLGGQGAAFF	TGTGCCAGCAGCCTCGGAGGACAGGGGGCGGCTTTCTTT
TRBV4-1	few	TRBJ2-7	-	CASSQGLAYEQYF	TGCGCCAGCAGCCAAGGACTGGCCTACGAGCAGTACTTC
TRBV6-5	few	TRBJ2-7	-	CASSRGREFHEQYF	TGTGCCAGCAGCCGAGGTCGGGAGTTCCACGAGCAGTACTTC
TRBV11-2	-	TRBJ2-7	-	CASSLGTSGEQYF	TGTGCCAGCAGCCTCGGGACATCTGGCGAGCAGTACTTC
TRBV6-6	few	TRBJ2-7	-	CATEGGLEQYF	TGTGCCACCGAAGGAGGTCTCGAGCAGTACTTC
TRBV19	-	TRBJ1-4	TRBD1	CASTSRETGGEKLFF	TGTGCCAGTACCTCCCGGGAGACAGGGGGCGAAAAACTGTTTTTT
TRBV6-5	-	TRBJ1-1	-	CASNSNTEAFF	TGTGCCAGCAACTCAAACACTGAAGCTTTCTTT
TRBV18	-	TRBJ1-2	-	CASSPLDSGEVGGYTF	TGTGCCAGCTCACCGCTGGACAGTGGAGAGGTTGGTGGCTACACCTTC
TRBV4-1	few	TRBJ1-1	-	CASSQTGRGWTEAFF	TGCGCCAGCAGCCAAACAGGGAGAGGATGGACTGAAGCTTTCTTT
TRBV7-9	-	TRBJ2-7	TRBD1	CASSLGRDSSYEQYF	TGTGCCAGCAGCTTAGGTCGGGACAGCTCCTACGAGCAGTACTTC
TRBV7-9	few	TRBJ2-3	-	CASSLGQGADTQYF	TGTGCCAGCAGCTTAGGTCAGGGTGCAGATACGCAGTATTTT
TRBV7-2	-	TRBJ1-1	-	CASSLSGGNTEAFF	TGTGCCAGCAGCTTATCCGGGGGAAACACTGAAGCTTTCTTT
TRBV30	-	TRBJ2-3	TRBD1	CAWSPGQGDTDTQYF	TGTGCCTGGAGCCCGGGACAGGGTGACACAGATACGCAGTATTTT
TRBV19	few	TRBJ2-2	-	CASSIGGGELFF	TGTGCCAGTAGTATAGGAGGCGGGGAGCTGTTTTTT
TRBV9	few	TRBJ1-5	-	CASSVGGPSPSGNQPQHF	TGTGCCAGCAGCGTAGGGGGGCCTAGCCCCTCAGGGAATCAGCCCCAGCATTTT
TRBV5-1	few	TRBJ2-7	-	CASSLQGGSYEQYF	TGCGCCAGCAGCTTACAGGGAGGGTCCTACGAGCAGTACTTC
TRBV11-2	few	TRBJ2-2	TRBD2	CASSRSGSVSGELFF	TGTGCCAGCAGCCGTAGCGGGAGTGTTTCCGGGGAGCTGTTTTTT
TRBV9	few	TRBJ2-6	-	CASSVRQLSGANVLTF	TGTGCCAGCAGCGTGAGGCAGCTCTCTGGGGCCAACGTCCTGACTTTC